This TCR beta chain was profiled in a study of cytomegalovirus exposure and HLA in healthy donors. Study observations and caveats: With later analysis, a missense DCLRE1C variant became linked to TCR beta V- and J-gene trimming. The study found most TCR sequences rare, yet found some public TCRs in many donors. A later analysis revealed that TCR association rates differed between HLA loci, peaking at DRB1 and bottoming out at HLA-C. Relative to equally common others, HLA-associated TCR beta chains showed greater clonal expansion in a later analysis.

60 Vbeta and 13 Jbeta primers were used in PCR. Data came from immunoSEQ multiplex PCR; TCRdb stores just in-frame clones and leaves some out. The sample shows about 160,000 clones, around 80% of them seen only once. Concerning this clone itself: Its antigen is unknown.

This sequence originates from a male donor in good health and CMV-seropositive. The sequencing input was PBMCs.

The CDR3 DNA reads as TGTGCCAGCTCACCCACGGTGTTGACCGGGGAGCTGTTTTTT. This sequence encodes CASSPTVLTGELFF. The rearrangement uses TRBV18 and TRBJ2-2, with D hard to call. Germline CDR1 and CDR2: KGHSH and LQKENI. Trimming cost V 3 bases and J 5 bases, with 10 bases left between them. This CDR3 region has 14 residues.